What follows is one T cell receptor (beta chain) and its context. The data originate from a study of blood T cell repertoires in COVID-19. Study background: There were acute and convalescent COVID-19 samples, and they came from the United States, Italy and Spain.

Per the original methods: Estimation of nucleated cell counts was performed using reference gene primer amplification. TCRdb's copy holds only in-frame clones and misses some; the assay was immunoSEQ multiplex PCR. The DNA was the basis for D and trimming; V, J and clone size are from that table. The sample lists approximately 140,000 clones; about four fifths were seen once. This CDR3 spans 17 amino acids. V lost 0 bases and J lost 5; bases outside the gene matches: 7. CDR1 is LNHDA and CDR2 is SQIVND in the germline V gene (reference sequence). The sample comprised peripheral blood. The chain uses TRBV19 and TRBJ2-1; TRBD2 aligns across 10 bases. The TCR comes from a human donor with acute or convalescent COVID-19. The donor label of this sample is uncertain. The CDR3 sequence is CASSIDLSSGGNNEQFF. CDR3 bases: TGTGCCAGTAGTATAGATCTATCTAGCGGGGGCAACAATGAGCAGTTCTTC. The whole variable domain, remainder taken from reference TRBV19 and TRBJ2-1, is DGGITQSPKYLFRKEGQNVTLSCEQNLNHDAMYWYRQDPGQGLRLIYYSQIVNDFQKGDIAEGYSVSREKKESFPLTVTSAQKNPTAFYLCASSIDLSSGGNNEQFFGPGTRLTVL.